The clone carrying this T cell receptor beta chain has a handful of counts. This sample's time point: newly diagnosed GD, antithyroid drugs for less than 3 months. PBMC-derived RNA was used for the TCR library. Doctors identified Graves' disease using the American Thyroid Association guidelines. These data originate in a study of regulatory T cells in long-lasting Graves disease. Trimming took off 2 bases at V and 4 bases at J, with 11 bases between the two ends. Germline V gene sequence: CDR1 DFQATT, CDR2 SNEGSKA (reference sequence). The CDR3 runs to 13 residues. Building the TCR beta libraries relied on iRepertoire HTBI primers, and CDR3 regions underwent Arm-PCR. TCRdb reprocessed the multiplex PCR reads via MiXCR and lists one record per CDR3 protein. Counted here are around 450,000 distinct CDR3 sequences, 15% occurring once; the ten biggest clones make up approximately 15%. In addition, the sample was reused for a study of T cells in Graves' hyperthyroidism and ophthalmopathy. In that study: For ophthalmopathy, model prediction preceded onset by a median roughly 6.3 months.

V is TRBV20-1 and J is TRBJ1-1, with unresolved D. The TCR comes from a woman aged 25 to 45 with Graves disease. This specimen consisted of peripheral blood mononuclear cells (PBMCs), obtained at new diagnosis, from a patient treated with antithyroid drugs. The CDR3 spells CSARTPGGTEAFF. CDR3 bases: TGCAGTGCTAGAACTCCGGGTGGCACTGAAGCTTTCTTT.